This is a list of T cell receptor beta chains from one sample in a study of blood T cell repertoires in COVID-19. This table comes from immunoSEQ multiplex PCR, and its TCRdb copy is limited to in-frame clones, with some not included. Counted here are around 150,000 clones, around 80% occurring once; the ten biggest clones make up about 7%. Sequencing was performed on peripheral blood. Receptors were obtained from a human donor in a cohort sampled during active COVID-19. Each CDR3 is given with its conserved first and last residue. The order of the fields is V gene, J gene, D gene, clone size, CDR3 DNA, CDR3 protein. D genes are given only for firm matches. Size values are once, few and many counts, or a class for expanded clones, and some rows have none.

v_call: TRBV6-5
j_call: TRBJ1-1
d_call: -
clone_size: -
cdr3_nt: TGTGCCAGCAGCCGAGGAGACTCGAACACTGAAGCTTTCTTT
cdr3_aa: CASSRGDSNTEAFF

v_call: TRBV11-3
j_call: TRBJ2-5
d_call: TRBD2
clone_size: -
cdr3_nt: TGTGCCAGCAGCTTAGGACTAGCTGACCAAGAGACCCAGTACTTC
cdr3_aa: CASSLGLADQETQYF

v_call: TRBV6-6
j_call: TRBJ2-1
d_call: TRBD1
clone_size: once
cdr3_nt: TGTGCCAGCAGTTCCAAAGACAGGGGTAATGAGCAGTTCTTC
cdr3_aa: CASSSKDRGNEQFF

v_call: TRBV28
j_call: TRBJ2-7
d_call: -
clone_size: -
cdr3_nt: TGTGCCAGCAGTTTATTGGTACTCCGGTCGGAGCACGAGCAGTACTTC
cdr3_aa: CASSLLVLRSEHEQYF

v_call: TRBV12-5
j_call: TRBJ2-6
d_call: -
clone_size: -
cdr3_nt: TGTGCTAGTGGTTCCCGAACAGATCCTAACTCTGGGGCCAACGTCCTGACTTTC
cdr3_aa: CASGSRTDPNSGANVLTF

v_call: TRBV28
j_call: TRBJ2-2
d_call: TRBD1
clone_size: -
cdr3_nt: TGTGCCAGCAGCCCCCAGACAGGGACGACCGGGGAGCTGTTTTTT
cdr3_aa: CASSPQTGTTGELFF

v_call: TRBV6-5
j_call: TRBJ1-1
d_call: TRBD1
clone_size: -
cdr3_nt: TGTGCCAGCAGTTGGAGGGGGCAGAACACTGAAGCTTTCTTT
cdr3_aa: CASSWRGQNTEAFF

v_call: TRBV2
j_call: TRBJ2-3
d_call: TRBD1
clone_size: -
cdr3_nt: TGTGCCAGCAGCGATACCGGGACAGAAGACACAGATACGCAGTATTTT
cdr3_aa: CASSDTGTEDTDTQYF

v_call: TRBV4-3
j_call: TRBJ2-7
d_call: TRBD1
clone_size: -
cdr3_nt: TGCGCCAGCAGCCAAGGGACAGGGCCATCCTACGAGCAGTACTTC
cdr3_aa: CASSQGTGPSYEQYF

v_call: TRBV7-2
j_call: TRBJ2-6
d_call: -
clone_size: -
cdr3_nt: TGTGCCAGCAGCCCCACCGGGAGTGGGATCTCTGGGGCCAACGTCCTGACTTTC
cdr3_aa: CASSPTGSGISGANVLTF

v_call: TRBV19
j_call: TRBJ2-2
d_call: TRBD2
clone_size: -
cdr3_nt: TGTGCCAGTAGTATATCCAGCGGGGGGAACACCGGGGAGCTGTTTTTT
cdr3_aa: CASSISSGGNTGELFF

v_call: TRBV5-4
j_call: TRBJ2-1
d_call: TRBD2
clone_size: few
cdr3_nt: TGTGCCAGCAGCCCCGGTCGAACTAGCGGTCTCAATGAGCAGTTCTTC
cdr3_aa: CASSPGRTSGLNEQFF

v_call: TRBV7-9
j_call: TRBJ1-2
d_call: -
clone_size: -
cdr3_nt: TGTGCCAGCAGCTCCCTAAACTATGGCTACACCTTC
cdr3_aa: CASSSLNYGYTF